One sample yielded the 25 T cell receptor beta chains listed below, sequenced in a study of T cells in tuberculosis. The data were produced by immunoSEQ multiplex PCR, yet TCRdb's version contains in-frame clones alone and is incomplete. The sample gives about 36,000 clones, roughly 93% of which show up once; roughly 7% is in the top ten. Material for sequencing was PBMCs. The receptors derive from a donor aged 10 to 29 with latent tuberculosis or without tuberculosis infection.

This clone appeared a single time. This chain links TRBV23-1 with TRBJ1-1; 7 bases are a match to TRBD1. TRBV23-1 is placed among ORFs of uncertain function. J gave up 3 bases and V 1 base, and 8 bases lay outside the gene matches. This CDR3 has 16 amino acids. CDR3 region: CASSQLRAGGDTEAFF. CDR3 nucleotide sequence: TGCGCCAGCAGTCAATTGAGGGCAGGGGGTGACACTGAAGCTTTCTTT.

The J gene is TRBJ1-1, the V gene TRBV19, with D perhaps TRBD1 (6 bases). Germline V gene data show CDR1 as LNHDA and CDR2 as SQIVND (reference sequence). V lost 10 bases and J 2 bases, leaving 14 bases between the germline ends. This CDR3 region has 13 residues. The CDR3 protein is CATATGVNTEAFF. In nucleotides, the CDR3 is TGTGCCACTGCGACAGGCGTTAACACTGAAGCTTTCTTT.

The chain joins TRBV7-3 to TRBJ1-1; 9 bases align to TRBD1. The CDR3 spans 14 residues. Germline V gives CDR1 SGHTA, CDR2 FQGTGA. V lost 3 bases and J lost 8; bases outside the gene matches: 7. In DNA, the CDR3 is TGTGCCAGCAGCTTCACAGGGGGCCCGGGGGAAGCTTTCTTT. It codes for CASSFTGGPGEAFF.

This clone came up a few times. The V gene is TRBV19, the J gene TRBJ1-5; tentatively, D is TRBD1 (5 bases). The CDR3 totals 14 residues. The V gene's germline CDR1 is LNHDA and CDR2 SQIVND (reference sequence). Deletions cut 4 bases from V and 0 bases from J, with 7 bases between. The CDR3 here is CASSTTASNQPQHF. For the CDR3, the DNA is TGTGCCAGTAGTACGACAGCTAGCAATCAGCCCCAGCATTTT. Full variable domain (missing parts from reference TRBV19 and TRBJ1-5): DGGITQSPKYLFRKEGQNVTLSCEQNLNHDAMYWYRQDPGQGLRLIYYSQIVNDFQKGDIAEGYSVSREKKESFPLTVTSAQKNPTAFYLCASSTTASNQPQHFGDGTRLSIL.

V gene TRBV6-1 combines with J gene TRBJ1-5; D gene ambiguous. Between the trimmed V and J ends, which lost 6 bases and 3 bases, there was a span of 6 bases. The CDR3 has 12 amino acids. CDR1 MNHNS and CDR2 SASEGT come from the germline V gene. This CDR3 reads CASRGPNQPQHF. The CDR3 nucleotides read TGTGCCAGCAGGGGCCCCAATCAGCCCCAGCATTTT.

This chain joins TRBV10-2 and TRBJ2-3; D may be TRBD2 (7 bases). The ends were cut back, 11 bases at V and 1 base at J, with 19 bases in the middle. Germline lookup yields CDR1 WSHSY and CDR2 SAAADI. There are 15 residues in the CDR3. The CDR3 loop is CAGRSGGVGTDTQYF. The CDR3 DNA is TGCGCCGGCCGTTCGGGGGGCGTCGGCACAGATACGCAGTATTTT.

This chain links TRBV10-3 with TRBJ1-2; D perhaps matches TRBD1 (6 bases). V gave up 8 bases and J gave up 4 bases, with 26 bases separating them. Germline V CDR1 and CDR2: ENHRY, SYGVKD. This CDR3 contains 17 residues. The CDR3 coding sequence is TGTGCCATCTCGTTAAACTATACCGGGACACCCGGCTATGGCTACACCTTC. This encodes CAISLNYTGTPGYGYTF.

J is TRBJ2-3 and V is TRBV10-3; TRBD2 matches at 7 bases. The CDR3 loop spans 18 amino acids. Germline loops: CDR1 ENHRY, CDR2 SYGVKD. V lost 0 bases, J lost 0 bases, and 9 bases stayed unmatched. In DNA, the CDR3 is TGTGCCATCAGTGAGTCGGGCGGGGGTGCGACTAGCACAGATACGCAGTATTTT. It translates to CAISESGGGATSTDTQYF.

The chain has TRBV5-4 and TRBJ1-1; D is undetermined. This CDR3 contains 14 residues. Germline V gene data show CDR1 as SGHNT and CDR2 as YYREEE (reference sequence). V was clipped by 2 bases and J by 4 bases, with 12 bases between them. This CDR3 is CASSFPDFGTEAFF. Written as DNA, the CDR3 is TGTGCCAGCAGCTTTCCGGACTTCGGCACTGAAGCTTTCTTT.

The J gene is TRBJ2-3, the V gene TRBV6-5, with 7 bases that match TRBD2. CDR1 is MNHEY and CDR2 is SVGAGI in the germline V gene. The CDR3 is made up of 16 amino acids. Losses at the gene ends were 4 bases for V and 5 bases for J; bases not matched to a gene: 12. The CDR3: CASSSKSGTIVDTQYF. CDR3 nucleotide sequence: TGTGCCAGCAGTTCCAAGTCCGGGACTATAGTAGATACGCAGTATTTT.

This clone has a single count. The V and J genes are TRBV9 and TRBJ1-4, with D unresolved. CDR1 and CDR2 from the germline V gene are SGDLS and YYNGEE. Trimming stripped 0 bases from V and 5 bases from J, with 8 bases between. The CDR3 has 14 residues. The CDR3 nucleotides are TGTGCCAGCAGCGTAGACGCCCGGAATGAAAAACTGTTTTTT. It specifies CASSVDARNEKLFF.

The V and J genes are TRBV9 and TRBJ2-3; 7 bases line up with TRBD1. Germline CDR1 and CDR2: SGDLS and YYNGEE. This CDR3 is 15 amino acids long. V trimming: 7 bases; J trimming: 1 base; junction bases outside the gene matches: 9. The CDR3 is CASSIQGIGTDTQYF. CDR3 coding DNA: TGTGCCAGCTCTATACAGGGGATCGGCACAGATACGCAGTATTTT.

The rearrangement joins TRBV29-1 to TRBJ1-1, with D perhaps TRBD1 (5 bases). This CDR3 contains 13 residues. Germline V gene data show CDR1 as SQVTM and CDR2 as ANQGSEA. Trimming pared 4 bases from V and 0 bases from J, leaving 9 bases between. CDR3 in DNA: TGCAGCGTTGTAGGGGATCTGAACACTGAAGCTTTCTTT. Translation gives CSVVGDLNTEAFF.

The rearrangement links TRBV5-1 to TRBJ2-1; D is unclear. V was pared by 4 bases and J by 8 bases, with 10 bases between. This CDR3 is 12 amino acids long. Germline loops: CDR1 SGHRS, CDR2 YFSETQ. CDR3 residues: CASSLIGDEQFF. The CDR3 nucleotides are TGCGCCAGCAGCCTAATCGGAGATGAGCAGTTCTTC. Combining the CDR3 with reference TRBV5-1 and TRBJ2-1 gives the whole variable domain KAGVTQTPRYLIKTRGQQVTLSCSPISGHRSVSWYQQTPGQGLQFLFEYFSETQRNKGNFPGRFSGRQFSNSRSEMNVSTLELGDSALYLCASSLIGDEQFFGPGTRLTVL.

The chain combines TRBV7-9 with TRBJ2-7; TRBD1 aligns across 7 bases. Unmatched junction bases numbered 17, after V lost 4 bases and J lost 5 bases. The CDR3 length is 17 residues. Per the germline V gene, CDR1 is SEHNR and CDR2 is FQNEAQ (reference sequence). The CDR3: CASSSLNKGQYLHEQYF. Here the CDR3 DNA reads TGTGCCAGCAGCTCCCTAAATAAGGGACAGTACTTACACGAGCAGTACTTC.

The chain couples TRBV25-1 to TRBJ1-4; no definite D call. CDR3 length equals 15 residues. Trimming shortened V by 2 bases and J by 0 bases, and 7 bases separated the two germline ends. Germline V gene data show CDR1 as MGHDK and CDR2 as SYGVNS. CDR3 loop: CASSERAATNEKLFF. DNA of the CDR3: TGTGCCAGCAGTGAACGAGCTGCAACTAATGAAAAACTGTTTTTT.

This sequence joins TRBV6-5 and TRBJ1-2, with D possibly TRBD1 on 5 matching bases. The germline V and J ends were trimmed by 6 bases and 2 bases, with 10 bases remaining between them. CDR1 is MNHEY and CDR2 is SVGAGI in the germline V gene. CDR3 length: 13 amino acids. The CDR3 spells CASSQGTNYGYTF. The CDR3 region has the DNA TGTGCCAGCAGCCAGGGAACAAACTATGGCTACACCTTC.

This clone has a handful of counts. This chain links TRBV6-1 with TRBJ1-1; D might be TRBD1 (5 bases). CDR1 MNHNS and CDR2 SASEGT come from the germline V gene. Trimming left V 5 bases short and J 3 bases short, with 10 bases between. The CDR3 is 13 amino acids. In DNA form, the CDR3 reads TGTGCCAGCAGTTGGGGGGACGACACTGAAGCTTTCTTT. Encoded protein: CASSWGDDTEAFF.

The chain carries TRBV19 and TRBJ1-1; D unclear. Germline values: CDR1 LNHDA, CDR2 SQIVND (reference sequence). CDR3 length: 14 residues. Deletions cut 0 bases from V and 0 bases from J, with 5 bases between. The CDR3 protein is CASSIDTVNTEAFF. CDR3 coding DNA: TGTGCCAGTAGTATAGACACGGTGAACACTGAAGCTTTCTTT.

This clone was seen just once. The CDR3 DNA reads as TGCGCCAGCAGCATATCGACAAATACCTACGAGCAGTACTTC. This encodes CASSISTNTYEQYF. The chain is built from TRBV5-1 and TRBJ2-7, with D unclear. The germline CDR1 and CDR2 sequences are SGHRS and YFSETQ. There are 14 residues in the CDR3. V was shortened by 4 bases and J by 2 bases, with 13 bases between the two germline ends.

This chain uses TRBV15 with TRBJ1-2, with D unresolved. V lost 5 bases and J lost 0, with 10 bases in between. The CDR3 has 14 amino acids. The germline V gene encodes CDR1 LNHNV and CDR2 YYDKDF (reference sequence). CDR3 nucleotide sequence: TGTGCCACCAGCGTCTCGGGATCTAACTATGGCTACACCTTC. Its protein product is CATSVSGSNYGYTF.

V is TRBV14 and J is TRBJ2-7, with D tentatively TRBD1 (6 bases). CDR3 length: 17 residues. Trimming stripped 2 bases from V and 0 bases from J, with 17 bases between. CDR1 and CDR2 (germline): SGHDN, FVKESK. This CDR3 reads CASSQLITGIPSYEQYF. CDR3 nucleotide sequence: TGTGCCAGCAGCCAACTAATCACAGGGATTCCCTCCTACGAGCAGTACTTC.

The gene calls are TRBV6-1 and TRBJ2-5; 8 nucleotides match TRBD1. V was clipped by 1 base and J by 5 bases; unmatched bases: 9. Germline CDR1 MNHNS, CDR2 SASEGT. This CDR3 region has 16 residues. CDR3 in DNA: TGTGCCAGCAGTGAAGGCGGGATCAGGGGGCTGGAGACCCAGTACTTC. This sequence encodes CASSEGGIRGLETQYF.

V gene TRBV2 combines with J gene TRBJ1-5; 8 nucleotides agree with TRBD1. Looked up from germline, CDR1 is SNHLY and CDR2 is FYNNEI. The CDR3 contains 15 residues. J was trimmed by 5 bases and V by 3 bases; bases with no gene match: 6. The CDR3, as DNA: TGTGCCAGCAGTGATGGGCAGGGGGCAGATCAGCCCCAGCATTTT. Amino acids: CASSDGQGADQPQHF.

This sequence joins TRBV2 and TRBJ2-6; perhaps TRBD2 as D (6 bases). The CDR3 has 16 amino acids. Germline CDR1 reads SNHLY; CDR2 reads FYNNEI. The V end was cut by 0 bases, the J end by 0 bases, with 6 bases between. CDR3 region: CASSEAGGSGANVLTF. For the CDR3, the DNA is TGTGCCAGCAGTGAAGCGGGGGGCTCTGGGGCCAACGTCCTGACTTTC.